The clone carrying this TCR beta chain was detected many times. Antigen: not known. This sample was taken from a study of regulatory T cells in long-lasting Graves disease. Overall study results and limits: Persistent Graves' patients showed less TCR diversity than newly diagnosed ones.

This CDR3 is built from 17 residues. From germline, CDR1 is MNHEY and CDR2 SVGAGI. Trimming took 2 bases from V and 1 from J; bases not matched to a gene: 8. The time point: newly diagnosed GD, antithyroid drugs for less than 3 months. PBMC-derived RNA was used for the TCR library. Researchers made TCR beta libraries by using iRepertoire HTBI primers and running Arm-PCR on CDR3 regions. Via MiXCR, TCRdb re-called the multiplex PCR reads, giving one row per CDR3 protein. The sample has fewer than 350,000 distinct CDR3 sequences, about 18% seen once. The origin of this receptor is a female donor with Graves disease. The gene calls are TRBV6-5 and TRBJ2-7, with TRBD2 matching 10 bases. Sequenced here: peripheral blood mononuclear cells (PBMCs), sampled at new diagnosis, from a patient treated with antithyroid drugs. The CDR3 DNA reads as TGTGCCAGCAGTTACCTGGGGGGGACTAGCGTTTCCTACGAGCAGTACTTC. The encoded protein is CASSYLGGTSVSYEQYF.